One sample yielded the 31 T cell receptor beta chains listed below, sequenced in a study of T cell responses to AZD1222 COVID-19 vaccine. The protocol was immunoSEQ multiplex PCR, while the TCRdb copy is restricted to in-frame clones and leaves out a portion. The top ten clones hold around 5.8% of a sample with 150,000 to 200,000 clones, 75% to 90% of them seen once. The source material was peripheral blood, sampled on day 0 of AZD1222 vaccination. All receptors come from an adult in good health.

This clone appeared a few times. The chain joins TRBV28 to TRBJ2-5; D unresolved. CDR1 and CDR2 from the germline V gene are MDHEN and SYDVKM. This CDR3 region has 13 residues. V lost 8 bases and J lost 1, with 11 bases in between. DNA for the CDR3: TGTGCCAGCTATCACCCTCCCCAAGAGACCCAGTACTTC. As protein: CASYHPPQETQYF. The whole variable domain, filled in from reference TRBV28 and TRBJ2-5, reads DVKVTQSSRYLVKRTGEKVFLECVQDMDHENMFWYRQDPGLGLRLIYFSYDVKMKEKGDIPEGYSVSREKKERFSLILESASTNQTSMYLCASYHPPQETQYFGPGTRLLVL.

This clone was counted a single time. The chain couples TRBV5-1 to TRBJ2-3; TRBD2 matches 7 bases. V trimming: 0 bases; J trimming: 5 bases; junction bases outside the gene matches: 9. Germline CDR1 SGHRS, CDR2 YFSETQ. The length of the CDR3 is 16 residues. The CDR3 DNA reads TGCGCCAGCAGCTTGGGCTCGAGAGGGAGGGAAGATACGCAGTATTTT. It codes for CASSLGSRGREDTQYF.

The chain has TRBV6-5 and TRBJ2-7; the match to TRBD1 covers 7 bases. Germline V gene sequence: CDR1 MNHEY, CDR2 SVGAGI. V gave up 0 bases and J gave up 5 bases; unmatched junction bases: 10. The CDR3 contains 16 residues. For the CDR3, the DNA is TGTGCCAGCAGTTACTCGGCTAGACAGGGAAGCCACGAGCAGTACTTC. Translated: CASSYSARQGSHEQYF.

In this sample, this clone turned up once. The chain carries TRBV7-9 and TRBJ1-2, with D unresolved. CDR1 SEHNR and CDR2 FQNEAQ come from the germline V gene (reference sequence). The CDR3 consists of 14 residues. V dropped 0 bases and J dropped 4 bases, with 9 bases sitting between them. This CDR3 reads CASSLAWAGYGYTF. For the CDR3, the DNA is TGTGCCAGCAGCTTAGCGTGGGCAGGCTATGGCTACACCTTC.

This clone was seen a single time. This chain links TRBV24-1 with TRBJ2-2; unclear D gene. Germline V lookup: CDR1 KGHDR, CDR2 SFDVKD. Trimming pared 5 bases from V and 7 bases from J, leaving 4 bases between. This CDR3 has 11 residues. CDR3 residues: CATSGFGELFF. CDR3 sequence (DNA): TGTGCCACCAGTGGGTTCGGGGAGCTGTTTTTT.

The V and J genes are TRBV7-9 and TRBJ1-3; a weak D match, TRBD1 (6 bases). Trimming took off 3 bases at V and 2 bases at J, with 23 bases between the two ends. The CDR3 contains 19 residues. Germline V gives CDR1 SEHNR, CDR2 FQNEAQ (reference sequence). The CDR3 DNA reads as TGTGCCAGCAGCTTCCCGGGGACGGCAGGGGATGGTACTGGAAACACCATATATTTT. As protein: CASSFPGTAGDGTGNTIYF. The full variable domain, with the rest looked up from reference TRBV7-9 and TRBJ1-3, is DTGVSQNPRHKITKRGQNVTFRCDPISEHNRLYWYRQTLGQGPEFLTYFQNEAQLEKSRLLSDRFSAERPKGSFSTLEIQRTEQGDSAMYLCASSFPGTAGDGTGNTIYFGEGSWLTVV.

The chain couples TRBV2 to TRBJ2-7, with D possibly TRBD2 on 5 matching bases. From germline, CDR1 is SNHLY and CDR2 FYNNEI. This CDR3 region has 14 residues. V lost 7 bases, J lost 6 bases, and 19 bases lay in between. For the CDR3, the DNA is TGTGCCAGCACAACATCCGGGATTGGAGCCGAGCAGTACTTC. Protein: CASTTSGIGAEQYF.

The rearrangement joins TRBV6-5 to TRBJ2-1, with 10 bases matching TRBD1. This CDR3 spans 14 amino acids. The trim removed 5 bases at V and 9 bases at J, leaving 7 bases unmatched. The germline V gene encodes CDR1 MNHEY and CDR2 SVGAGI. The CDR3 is CASSPGTGEGEQFF. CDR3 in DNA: TGTGCCAGCAGTCCCGGGACAGGGGAGGGTGAGCAGTTCTTC.

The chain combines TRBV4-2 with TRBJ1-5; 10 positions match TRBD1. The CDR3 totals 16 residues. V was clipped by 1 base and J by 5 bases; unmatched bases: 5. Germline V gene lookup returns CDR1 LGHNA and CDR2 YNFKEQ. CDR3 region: CASSQGTGGRHQPQHF. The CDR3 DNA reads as TGTGCCAGCAGCCAAGGGACAGGGGGGAGGCATCAGCCCCAGCATTTT.

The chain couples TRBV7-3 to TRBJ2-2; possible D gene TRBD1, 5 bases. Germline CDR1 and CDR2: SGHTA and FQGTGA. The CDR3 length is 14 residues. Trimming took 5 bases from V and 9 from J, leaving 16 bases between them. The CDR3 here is CASSPLAGHRELFF. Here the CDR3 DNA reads TGTGCCAGCAGCCCTTTGGCAGGACATAGGGAGCTGTTTTTT.

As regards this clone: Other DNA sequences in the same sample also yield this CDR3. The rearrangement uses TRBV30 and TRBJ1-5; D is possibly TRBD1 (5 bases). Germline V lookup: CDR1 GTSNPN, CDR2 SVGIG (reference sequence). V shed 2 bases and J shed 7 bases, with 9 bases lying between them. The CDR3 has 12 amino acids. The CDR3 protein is CAWSSGNQPQHF. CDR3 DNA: TGTGCCTGGAGTTCAGGGAACCAGCCCCAGCATTTT.

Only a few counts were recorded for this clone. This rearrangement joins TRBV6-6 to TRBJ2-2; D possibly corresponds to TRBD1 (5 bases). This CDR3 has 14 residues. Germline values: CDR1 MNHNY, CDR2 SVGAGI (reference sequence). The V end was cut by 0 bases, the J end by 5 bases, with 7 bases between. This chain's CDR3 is CASSYSKGTGELFF. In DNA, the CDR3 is TGTGCCAGCAGTTACTCGAAGGGGACCGGGGAGCTGTTTTTT.

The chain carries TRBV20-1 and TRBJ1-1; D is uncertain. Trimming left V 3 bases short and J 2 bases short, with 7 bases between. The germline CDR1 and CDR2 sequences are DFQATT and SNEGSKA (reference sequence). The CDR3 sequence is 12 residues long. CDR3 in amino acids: CSASPPNTEAFF. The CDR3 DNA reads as TGCAGTGCTAGTCCCCCTAACACTGAAGCTTTCTTT.

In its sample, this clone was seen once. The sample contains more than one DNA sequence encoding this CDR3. CDR3 loop: CASSEAGVSNQPQHF. The CDR3 DNA sequence: TGTGCCAGCAGTGAAGCAGGGGTAAGCAATCAGCCCCAGCATTTT. The V and J genes are TRBV6-1 and TRBJ1-5; maybe TRBD1 (5 bases). The CDR3 has 15 amino acids. The germline CDR1 and CDR2 sequences are MNHNS and SASEGT. Trimming removed 0 bases at V and 1 base at J, with 7 bases between.

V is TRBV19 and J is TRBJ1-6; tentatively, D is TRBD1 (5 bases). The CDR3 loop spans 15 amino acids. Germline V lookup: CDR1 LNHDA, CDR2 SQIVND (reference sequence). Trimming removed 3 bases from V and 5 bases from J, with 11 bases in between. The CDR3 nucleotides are TGTGCCAGTAGTATTCCGGGACGTAATAATTCACCCCTCCACTTT. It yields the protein CASSIPGRNNSPLHF.

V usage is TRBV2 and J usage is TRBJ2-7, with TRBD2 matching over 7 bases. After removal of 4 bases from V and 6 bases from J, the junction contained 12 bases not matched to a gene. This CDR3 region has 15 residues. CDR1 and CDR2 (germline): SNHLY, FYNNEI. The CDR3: CASSGTAGPGGEQYF. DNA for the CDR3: TGTGCCAGCAGTGGCACTGCAGGCCCGGGGGGCGAGCAGTACTTC.

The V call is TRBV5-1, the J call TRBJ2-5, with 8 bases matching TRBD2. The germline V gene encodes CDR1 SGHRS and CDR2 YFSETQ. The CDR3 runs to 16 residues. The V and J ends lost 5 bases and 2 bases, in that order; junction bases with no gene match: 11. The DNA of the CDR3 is TGCGCCAGCAGAATCGGCGGCGGGGGGCAACAAGAGACCCAGTACTTC. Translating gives CASRIGGGGQQETQYF. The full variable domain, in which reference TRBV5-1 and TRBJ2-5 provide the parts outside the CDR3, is KAGVTQTPRYLIKTRGQQVTLSCSPISGHRSVSWYQQTPGQGLQFLFEYFSETQRNKGNFPGRFSGRQFSNSRSEMNVSTLELGDSALYLCASRIGGGGQQETQYFGPGTRLLVL.

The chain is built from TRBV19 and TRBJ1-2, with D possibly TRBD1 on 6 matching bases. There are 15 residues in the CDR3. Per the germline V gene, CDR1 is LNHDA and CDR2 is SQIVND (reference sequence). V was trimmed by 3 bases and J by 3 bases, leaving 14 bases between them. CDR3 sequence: CASSIAAGADYGYTF. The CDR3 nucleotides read TGTGCCAGTAGTATTGCGGCAGGGGCTGACTATGGCTACACCTTC.

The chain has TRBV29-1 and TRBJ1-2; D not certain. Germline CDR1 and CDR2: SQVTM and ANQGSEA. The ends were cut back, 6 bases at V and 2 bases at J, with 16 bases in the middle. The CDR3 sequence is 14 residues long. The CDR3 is CSVQPHQKNYGYTF. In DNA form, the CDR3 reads TGCAGCGTACAACCCCACCAGAAAAACTATGGCTACACCTTC.

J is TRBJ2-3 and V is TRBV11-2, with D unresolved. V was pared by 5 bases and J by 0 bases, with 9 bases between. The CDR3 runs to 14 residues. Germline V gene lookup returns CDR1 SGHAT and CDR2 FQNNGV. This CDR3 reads CASSPLGSTDTQYF. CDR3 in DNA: TGTGCCAGCAGCCCCCTGGGCAGCACAGATACGCAGTATTTT.

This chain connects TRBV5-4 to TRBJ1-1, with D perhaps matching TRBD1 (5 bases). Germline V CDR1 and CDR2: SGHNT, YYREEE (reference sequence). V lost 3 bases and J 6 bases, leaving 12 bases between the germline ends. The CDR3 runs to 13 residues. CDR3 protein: CASSWGSRAEAFF. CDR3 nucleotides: TGTGCCAGCAGCTGGGGCAGTAGAGCTGAAGCTTTCTTT.

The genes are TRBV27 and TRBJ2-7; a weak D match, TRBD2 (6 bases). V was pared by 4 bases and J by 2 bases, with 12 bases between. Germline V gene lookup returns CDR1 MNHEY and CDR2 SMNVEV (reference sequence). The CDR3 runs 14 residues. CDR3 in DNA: TGTGCCAGCAGTTCTTGGGCGGGGACCTACGAGCAGTACTTC. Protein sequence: CASSSWAGTYEQYF.

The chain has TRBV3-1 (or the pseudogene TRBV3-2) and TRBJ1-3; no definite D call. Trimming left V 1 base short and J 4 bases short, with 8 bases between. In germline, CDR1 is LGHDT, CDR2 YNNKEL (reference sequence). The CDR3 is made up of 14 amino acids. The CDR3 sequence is CASSQADGGNTIYF. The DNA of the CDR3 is TGTGCCAGCAGCCAAGCAGATGGCGGAAACACCATATATTTT.

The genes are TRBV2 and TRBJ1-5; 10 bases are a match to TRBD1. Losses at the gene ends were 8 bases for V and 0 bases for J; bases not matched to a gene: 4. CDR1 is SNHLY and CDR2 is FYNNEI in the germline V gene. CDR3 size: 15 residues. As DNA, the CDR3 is TGTGCCAGCGGGGGACAGGGGTATAGCAATCAGCCCCAGCATTTT. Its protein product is CASGGQGYSNQPQHF.

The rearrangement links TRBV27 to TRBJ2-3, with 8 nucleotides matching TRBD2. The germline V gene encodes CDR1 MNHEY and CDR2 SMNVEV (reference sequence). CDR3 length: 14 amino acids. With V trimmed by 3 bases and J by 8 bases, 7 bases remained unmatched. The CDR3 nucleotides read TGTGCCAGCAGTTTGACGGGGGGGTCGGGTACGCAGTATTTT. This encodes CASSLTGGSGTQYF.

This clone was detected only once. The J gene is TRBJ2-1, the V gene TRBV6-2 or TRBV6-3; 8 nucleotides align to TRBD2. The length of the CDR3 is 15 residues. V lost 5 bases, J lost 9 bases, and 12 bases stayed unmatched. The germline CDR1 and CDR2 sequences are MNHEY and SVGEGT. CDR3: CASSNGGGGRGEQFF. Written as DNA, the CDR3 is TGTGCCAGCAGTAACGGGGGGGGCGGACGCGGTGAGCAGTTCTTC.

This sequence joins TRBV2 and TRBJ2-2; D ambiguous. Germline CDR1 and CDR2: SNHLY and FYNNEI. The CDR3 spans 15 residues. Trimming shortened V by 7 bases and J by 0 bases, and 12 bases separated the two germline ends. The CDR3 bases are TGTGCCAGCACTAAGACGGATCCGAACACCGGGGAGCTGTTTTTT. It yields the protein CASTKTDPNTGELFF.

CDR3: CATSLGTGGQPQHF. The CDR3 DNA follows: TGTGCCACCAGTTTAGGGACAGGGGGCCAGCCCCAGCATTTT. The gene calls are TRBV24-1 and TRBJ1-5; 12 bases fit TRBD1. Germline V gene lookup returns CDR1 KGHDR and CDR2 SFDVKD. The CDR3 runs 14 residues. V trimming: 6 bases; J trimming: 7 bases; junction bases outside the gene matches: 3.

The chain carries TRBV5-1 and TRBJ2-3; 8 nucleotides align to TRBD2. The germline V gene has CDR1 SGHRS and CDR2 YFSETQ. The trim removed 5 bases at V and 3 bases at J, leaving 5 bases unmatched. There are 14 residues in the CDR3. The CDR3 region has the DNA TGCGCCAGCAGACGAGCGGGGGAAACAGATACGCAGTATTTT. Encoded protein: CASRRAGETDTQYF.

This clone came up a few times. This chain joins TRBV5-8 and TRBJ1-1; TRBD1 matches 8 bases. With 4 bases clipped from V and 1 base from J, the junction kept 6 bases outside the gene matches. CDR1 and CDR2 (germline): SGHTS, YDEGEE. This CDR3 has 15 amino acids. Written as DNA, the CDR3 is TGTGCCAGCAGCAAAGACGGACAGGGGAACACTGAAGCTTTCTTT. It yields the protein CASSKDGQGNTEAFF.

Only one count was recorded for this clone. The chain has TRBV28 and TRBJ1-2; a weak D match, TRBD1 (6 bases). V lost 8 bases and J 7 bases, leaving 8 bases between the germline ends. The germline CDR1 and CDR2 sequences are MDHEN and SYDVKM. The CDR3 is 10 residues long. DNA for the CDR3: TGTGCCAGCGAAGGGGGTGGCTACACCTTC. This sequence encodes CASEGGGYTF.